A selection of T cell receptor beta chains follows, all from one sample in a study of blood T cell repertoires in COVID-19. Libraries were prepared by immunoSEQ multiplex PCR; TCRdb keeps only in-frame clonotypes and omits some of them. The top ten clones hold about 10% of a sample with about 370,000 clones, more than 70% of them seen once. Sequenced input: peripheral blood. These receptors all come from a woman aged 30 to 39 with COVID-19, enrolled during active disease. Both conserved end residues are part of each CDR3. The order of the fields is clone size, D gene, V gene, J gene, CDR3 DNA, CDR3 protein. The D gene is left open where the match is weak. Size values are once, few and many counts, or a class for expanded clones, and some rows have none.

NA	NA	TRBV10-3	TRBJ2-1	TGTGCCACTACAGGGGGGGACAATGAGCAGTTCTTC	CATTGGDNEQFF
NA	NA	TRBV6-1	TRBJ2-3	TGTGCCAGCAGTGAAGATCCAGTGGATACGCAGTATTTT	CASSEDPVDTQYF
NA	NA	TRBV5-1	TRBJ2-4	TGCGCCAGCTCCGCCGGGGGAGAAGTCAAAAACATTCAGTACTTC	CASSAGGEVKNIQYF
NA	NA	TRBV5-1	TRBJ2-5	TGCGCCAGCAGCTTGGGACTAGTCCGTGCGGAGACCCAGTACTTC	CASSLGLVRAETQYF
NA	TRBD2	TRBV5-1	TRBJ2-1	TGCGCCAGCAGCTGGGGACTAGCGGGAGCTTCCTACAATGAGCAGTTCTTC	CASSWGLAGASYNEQFF
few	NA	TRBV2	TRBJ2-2	TGTGCCAGCAGTCTAGTATGGCGGTCGAACACCGGGGAGCTGTTTTTT	CASSLVWRSNTGELFF
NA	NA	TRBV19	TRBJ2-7	TGTGCCAGTAGTATAGTGGCAGGGGAGACCTACGAGCAGTACTTC	CASSIVAGETYEQYF
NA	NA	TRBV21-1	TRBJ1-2	TGTGCCAGCAGCAAAGAGGGGTACCGGGGCTACACCTTC	CASSKEGYRGYTF
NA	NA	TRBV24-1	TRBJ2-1	TGTGCCACCAGTGATTTGTGGAGCTCCTACAATGAGCAGTTCTTC	CATSDLWSSYNEQFF
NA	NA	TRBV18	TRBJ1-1	TGTGCCAGCTCACCGGCTAACGGGGGGAACACTGAAGCTTTCTTT	CASSPANGGNTEAFF
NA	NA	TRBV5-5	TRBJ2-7	TGTGCCAGCAGCCTACGTGGCTACGAGCAGTACTTC	CASSLRGYEQYF
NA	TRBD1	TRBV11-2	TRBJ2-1	TGTGCCAGCAGCCCGGGACAGTACAATGAGCAGTTCTTC	CASSPGQYNEQFF
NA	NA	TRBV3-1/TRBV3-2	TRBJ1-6	TGTGCCAGCAAGGGGTATGATAATTCACCCCTCCACTTT	CASKGYDNSPLHF
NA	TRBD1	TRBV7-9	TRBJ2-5	TGTGCCAGCAGTCGCGACAGGGAAAGAGAGACCCAGTACTTC	CASSRDRERETQYF
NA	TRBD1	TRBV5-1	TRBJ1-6	TGCGCCAGCAGCTTGGTGGACAGGGGGGCACCCCTCCACTTT	CASSLVDRGAPLHF
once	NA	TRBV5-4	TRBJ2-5	TGTGCCAGCAGCTTCAGGACTTGGGAGACCCAGTACTTC	CASSFRTWETQYF
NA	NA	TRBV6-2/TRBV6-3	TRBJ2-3	TGTGCCAGCAGCGCGTTAACAGCCGAAGATACGCAGTATTTT	CASSALTAEDTQYF
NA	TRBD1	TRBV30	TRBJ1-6	TGTGCCTGGAGTCGGGAACAGGGGGCGTCACCCCTCCACTTT	CAWSREQGASPLHF
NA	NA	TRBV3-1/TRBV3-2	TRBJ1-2	TGTGCCAGCAGCCAAGATCGGAACGGGAACTATGGCTACACCTTC	CASSQDRNGNYGYTF
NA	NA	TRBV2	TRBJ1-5	TGTGCCAGCAGTTACCTCTATAGCAATCAGCCCCAGCATTTT	CASSYLYSNQPQHF
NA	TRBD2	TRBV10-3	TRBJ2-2	TGTGCCATCCTGACTAGCGGGAGAGTGAACACCGGGGAGCTGTTTTTT	CAILTSGRVNTGELFF
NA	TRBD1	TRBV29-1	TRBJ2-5	TGCAGCGTCGCGGGACAGGGGCGGCAAGAGACCCAGTACTTC	CSVAGQGRQETQYF
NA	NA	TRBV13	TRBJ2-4	TGTGCCAGCAGCTTTTCGGGACTCCCTCAAGCCAAAAACATTCAGTACTTC	CASSFSGLPQAKNIQYF